The rows below give T cell receptor beta chains drawn from one sample of a study of blood T cell repertoires in COVID-19. Assay used: immunoSEQ multiplex PCR; TCRdb lists only in-frame clones, some missing. This repertoire shows some 150,000 clones, about 88% found once; its top ten account for over 2%. The material sequenced was peripheral blood. Receptors were obtained from a woman in her seventies with acute or convalescent COVID-19. CDR3s include the opening cysteine and the closing phenylalanine or tryptophan. D genes are given only for firm matches. Clone size is shown for a subset of rows, as once, few, many or a class of expanded clone.

TRBJ1-1 | NA | NA | TRBV28 | TGTGCCAGCAGTTTGCTCAGGGGCCTTAGGAGTGAAGCTTTCTTT | CASSLLRGLRSEAFF
TRBJ1-1 | NA | NA | TRBV6-5 | TGTGCCAGCAGTTACCGGGGGTTGAACACTGAAGCTTTCTTT | CASSYRGLNTEAFF
TRBJ2-7 | NA | NA | TRBV6-1 | TGTGCCAGCAGTGAATTTCCCAGTCGATACGAGCAGTACTTC | CASSEFPSRYEQYF
TRBJ1-2 | TRBD1 | NA | TRBV10-3 | TGTGCCATCAGTGAGTCGACAGGGGAACTCTATGGCTACACCTTC | CAISESTGELYGYTF
TRBJ1-1 | NA | NA | TRBV11-3 | TGTGCCAGCAGCCTAGCTTCGGACACTGAAGCTTTCTTT | CASSLASDTEAFF
TRBJ1-1 | NA | NA | TRBV19 | TGTGCCAGTAGTATGGGGCAAGCTGAAGCTTTCTTT | CASSMGQAEAFF
TRBJ2-5 | NA | NA | TRBV5-1 | TGCGCCAGCAGCTTGGACCGGGGGGAGACCCAGTACTTC | CASSLDRGETQYF
TRBJ2-3 | TRBD2 | NA | TRBV4-3 | TGCGCCAGCAGCCAGGACTCACAGATCACGACTAGCGGGAAAGATACGCAGTATTTT | CASSQDSQITTSGKDTQYF
TRBJ2-2 | TRBD2 | NA | TRBV5-4 | TGTGCCAGCAGCGTATTACTAGCGGGGGATACCGGGGAGCTGTTTTTT | CASSVLLAGDTGELFF
TRBJ1-1 | TRBD1 | NA | TRBV6-5 | TGTGCCAGCAGGATCCACAGGGGACTGAACACTGAAGCTTTCTTT | CASRIHRGLNTEAFF
TRBJ1-1 | NA | NA | TRBV4-1 | TGCGCCAGCAGCCAAGATAGCCTGGTAGTGAGGCACACTGAAGCTTTCTTT | CASSQDSLVVRHTEAFF
TRBJ1-4 | TRBD1 | NA | TRBV18 | TGTGCCAGCTCGGGGGACGACAGGGGGAATGAAAAACTGTTTTTT | CASSGDDRGNEKLFF
TRBJ1-4 | TRBD1 | NA | TRBV10-2 | TGCGCCAGCTGCCGGGACAGGGGAGATGAAAAACTGTTTTTT | CASCRDRGDEKLFF
TRBJ1-1 | TRBD1 | NA | TRBV4-1 | TGCGCCAGCAGCCAAGCCGGGACAGGGGGGACTGAAGCTTTCTTT | CASSQAGTGGTEAFF
TRBJ1-1 | TRBD1 | once | TRBV18 | TGTGCCAGCTCACCACCGGACAGGGCTAAAGCTTTCTTT | CASSPPDRAKAFF
TRBJ1-1 | TRBD1 | NA | TRBV5-1 | TGCGCCAGCAGCTTGGGCGGGGAGACAGGGGCGCAATCTGAAGCTTTCTTT | CASSLGGETGAQSEAFF
TRBJ1-1 | NA | few | TRBV27 | TGTGCCAGCAGTTTAGATCCAGGGGCCACTGAAGCTTTCTTT | CASSLDPGATEAFF
TRBJ2-5 | NA | NA | TRBV10-1 | TGCGCCAGCAGCTTACAGGGAGGGGGCCAAGAGACCCAGTACTTC | CASSLQGGGQETQYF
TRBJ1-2 | TRBD1 | NA | TRBV3-1/TRBV3-2 | TGTGCCAGCAGCCAAGGGACAGGGGTCAACTATGGCTACACCTTC | CASSQGTGVNYGYTF
TRBJ1-1 | TRBD1 | few | TRBV18 | TGTGCCAGCTCACTTAACCCAGTGACAGGGGGCGAGAAAGCTTTCTTT | CASSLNPVTGGEKAFF
TRBJ1-5 | TRBD1 | few | TRBV3-1/TRBV3-2 | TGTGCCAGCAGCCAAGGACAGGGTCAGCCCCAGCATTTT | CASSQGQGQPQHF
TRBJ1-4 | NA | NA | TRBV3-1/TRBV3-2 | TGTGCCAGCAGCCAAGGCACACTGACAGGCCGGGAAAAACTGTTTTTT | CASSQGTLTGREKLFF
TRBJ2-5 | NA | NA | TRBV19 | TGTGCCAGTTCACGGGACAACCGGATGCCCCAGTACTTC | CASSRDNRMPQYF
TRBJ1-4 | NA | NA | TRBV28 | TGTGCCAGCAGTTTAACAGGGAGGGGTGAAAAACTGTTTTTT | CASSLTGRGEKLFF
TRBJ2-5 | NA | NA | TRBV11-2 | TGTGCCAGCAGCCCCCCCCACGGAGGGATAGAGACCCAGTACTTC | CASSPPHGGIETQYF
TRBJ1-3 | NA | NA | TRBV18 | TGTGCCAGCACGGACAGCTCTGGAAACACCATATATTTT | CASTDSSGNTIYF
TRBJ2-2 | NA | NA | TRBV11-2 | TGTGCCAGCAGCCGTACAGGGACCGGGGAGCTGTTTTTT | CASSRTGTGELFF
TRBJ1-2 | TRBD1 | few | TRBV27 | TGTGCCAGCCGGACAGGGCGCTATGGCTACACCTTC | CASRTGRYGYTF
TRBJ1-3 | TRBD1 | NA | TRBV4-1 | TGCGCCAGCAGCCAAGACGGGATCTTTACAGGGGCCACCAACTCTGGAAACACCATATATTTT | CASSQDGIFTGATNSGNTIYF
TRBJ1-5 | TRBD1 | NA | TRBV19 | TGTGCCAGTAGTCAGATCCCCCGTAGGGGGCTCTATCAGCCCCAGCATTTT | CASSQIPRRGLYQPQHF